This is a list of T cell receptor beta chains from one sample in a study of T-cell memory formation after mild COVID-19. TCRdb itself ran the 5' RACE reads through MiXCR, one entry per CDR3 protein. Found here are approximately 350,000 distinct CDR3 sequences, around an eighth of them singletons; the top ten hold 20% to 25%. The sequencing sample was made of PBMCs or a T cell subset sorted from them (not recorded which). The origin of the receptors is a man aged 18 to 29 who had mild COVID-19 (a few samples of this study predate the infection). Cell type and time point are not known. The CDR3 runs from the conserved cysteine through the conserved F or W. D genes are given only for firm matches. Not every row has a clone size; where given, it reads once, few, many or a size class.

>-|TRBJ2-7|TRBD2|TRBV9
TGTGCCAGCAGCCCGGGAGGACTAGCCAGCTACGAGCAGTACTTC
CASSPGGLASYEQYF
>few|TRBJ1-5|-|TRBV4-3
TGCGCCAGCAGCCAAGATGATGGGCGGTATAGCAATCAGCCCCAGCATTTT
CASSQDDGRYSNQPQHF
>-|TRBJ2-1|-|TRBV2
TGTGCCAGCATTGAGAACAGGGACACCTACAATGAGCAGTTCTTC
CASIENRDTYNEQFF
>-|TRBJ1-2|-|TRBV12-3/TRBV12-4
TGTGCCAGCAGTTTGGGGGGAGGGACAACTCTCGGCTACACCTTC
CASSLGGGTTLGYTF
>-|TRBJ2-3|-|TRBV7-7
TGTGCTAGCAGCTTAGGAGGAAGTTTGGTGGATACGCAGTATTTT
CASSLGGSLVDTQYF
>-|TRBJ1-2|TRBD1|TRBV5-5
TGTGCCAGCAGCTTGGGGACAGGGTGGGCTGGCTACACCTTC
CASSLGTGWAGYTF
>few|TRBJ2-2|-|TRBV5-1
TGCGCCAGCAGCTTGGAGGACTTCACCGGGGAGCTGTTTTTT
CASSLEDFTGELFF
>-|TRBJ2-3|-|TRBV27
TGTGCCAGCAGTTTAGAAGGGTACCCGGGAGATACGCAGTATTTT
CASSLEGYPGDTQYF
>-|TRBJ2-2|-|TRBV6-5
TGTGCCAGCCGCAAAGGGAACACCGGGGAGCTGTTTTTT
CASRKGNTGELFF
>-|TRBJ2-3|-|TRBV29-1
TGCAGCGTTGAAGCTGCGGGATCCACAGATACGCAGTATTTT
CSVEAAGSTDTQYF
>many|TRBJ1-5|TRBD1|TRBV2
TGTGCCAGCAGTGGGGACAGGGATAGCAATCAGCCCCAGCATTTT
CASSGDRDSNQPQHF
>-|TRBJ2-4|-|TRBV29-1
TGCAGCGCCGGGACGGTAGCCAAAAACATTCAGTACTTC
CSAGTVAKNIQYF
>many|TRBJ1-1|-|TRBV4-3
TGCGCCAGCAGCCAAGATCTAGACGGCGCTGAAGCTTTCTTT
CASSQDLDGAEAFF
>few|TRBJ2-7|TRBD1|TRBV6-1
TGTGCCAGCACCGGGACAGGGGTCACCGAGCAGTACTTC
CASTGTGVTEQYF
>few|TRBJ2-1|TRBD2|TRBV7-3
TGTGCCAGCAGCTTAAGTGGCGGGGGGGCCGGTGAGCAGTTCTTC
CASSLSGGGAGEQFF
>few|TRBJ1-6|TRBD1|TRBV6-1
TGTGCCAGCAGCCCCCCCCCAGGGGGAGCCTCACCCCTCCACTTT
CASSPPPGGASPLHF
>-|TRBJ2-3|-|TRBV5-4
TGTGCCAGCAGCCCGGGACTTCCAGATACGCAGTATTTT
CASSPGLPDTQYF
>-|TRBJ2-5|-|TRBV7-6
TGTGCCAGCAGCCCGACTGGTGGGGTCGACCAGTACTTC
CASSPTGGVDQYF
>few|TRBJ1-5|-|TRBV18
TGTGCCAGCTCACAGGACACCAATCAGCCCCAGCATTTT
CASSQDTNQPQHF
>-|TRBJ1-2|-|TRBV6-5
TGTGCCAGCAGTCCCGGGACAGGCTACACCTTC
CASSPGTGYTF
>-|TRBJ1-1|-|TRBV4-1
TGCGCCAGCAGCCAAGAAATCGGGGAGGAAGCTTTCTTT
CASSQEIGEEAFF
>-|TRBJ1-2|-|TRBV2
TGTGCCAGCAGTGATGAGCTCAAGGGCTACACCTTC
CASSDELKGYTF
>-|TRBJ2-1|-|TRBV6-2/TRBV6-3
TGTGCCAGCACCACGCAGCAGGGGCGAGTCTACAATGAGCAGTTCTTC
CASTTQQGRVYNEQFF
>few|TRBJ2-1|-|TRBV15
TGTGCCACCAGCTCATCTAAGGCATCTAGGGAGTTCTTC
CATSSSKASREFF
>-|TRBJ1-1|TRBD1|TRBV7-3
TGTGCCAGCAGCTTAGAAAGGACAGGGTCCGGCACTGAAGCTTTCTTT
CASSLERTGSGTEAFF
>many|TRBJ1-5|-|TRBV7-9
TGTGCCAGCAGTCCACCAATGGGCAATCAGCCCCAGCATTTT
CASSPPMGNQPQHF
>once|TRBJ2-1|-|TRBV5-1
TGCGCCAGCAGCTTAGGGAGGAGGTCAAACAATGAGCAGTTCTTC
CASSLGRRSNNEQFF
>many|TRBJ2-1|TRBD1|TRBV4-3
TGCGCCAGCAGCCCCCGGACAGGGATGATCAATGAGCAGTTCTTC
CASSPRTGMINEQFF
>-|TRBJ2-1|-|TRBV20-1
TGCAGTGCTAGCTCTGATACGGGCAGGGCCTACAATGAGCAGTTCTTC
CSASSDTGRAYNEQFF
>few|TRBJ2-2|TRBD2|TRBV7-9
TGTGCCAGCAGCTTACCGCTAGCGGGGGGCTTTGGCACCGGGGAGCTGTTTTTT
CASSLPLAGGFGTGELFF
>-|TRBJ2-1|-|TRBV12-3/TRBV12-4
TGTGCCAGCAGTCCCCGGATCAATGAGCAGTTCTTC
CASSPRINEQFF
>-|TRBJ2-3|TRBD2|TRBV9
TGTGCCAGCTCTCGAGGCCCGGGAGGGGATACGCAGTATTTT
CASSRGPGGDTQYF
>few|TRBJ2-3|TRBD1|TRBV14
TGTGCCAGCAGCCAAGACGGTGGGACAGCTACAGATACGCAGTATTTT
CASSQDGGTATDTQYF
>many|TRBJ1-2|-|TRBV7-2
TGTGCCAGCAGCTTAAGTGGGGCGCCGGGCGGCTACACCTTC
CASSLSGAPGGYTF
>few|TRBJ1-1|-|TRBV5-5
TGTGCCAGCAGCCCCTTGGGGTCTAACACTGAAGCTTTCTTT
CASSPLGSNTEAFF
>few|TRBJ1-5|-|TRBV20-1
TGCAGTGCTAGGTGGGGCAGTTCGGGTCAGCCCCAGCATTTT
CSARWGSSGQPQHF
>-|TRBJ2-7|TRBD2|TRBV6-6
TGTGCCAGCAGTAGGACTAGCGGGGACGAGCAGTACTTC
CASSRTSGDEQYF
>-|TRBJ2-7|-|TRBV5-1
TGCGCCAGCAGCTTGGCGGGCAGGGTCACCTACGAGCAGTACTTC
CASSLAGRVTYEQYF
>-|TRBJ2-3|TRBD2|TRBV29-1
TGCAGCGTTGATCGGGGGACTACCACAGATACGCAGTATTTT
CSVDRGTTTDTQYF
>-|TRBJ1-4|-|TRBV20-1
TGCAGTGCTCGGGACACCAATAATGAAAAACTGTTTTTT
CSARDTNNEKLFF
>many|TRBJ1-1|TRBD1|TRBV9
TGTGCCAGCAGCGTAGGGGACAGACTGAACACTGAAGCTTTCTTT
CASSVGDRLNTEAFF
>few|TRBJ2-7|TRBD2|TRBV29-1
TGCAGCGTTGTGCTAGCGGGGGTTCCCTACGAGCAGTACTTC
CSVVLAGVPYEQYF
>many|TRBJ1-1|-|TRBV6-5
TGTGCCAGCGGAGGTAGGGGATCATCGAACACTGAAGCTTTCTTT
CASGGRGSSNTEAFF
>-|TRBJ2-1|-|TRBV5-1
TGCGCCAGCAGCCCGGGACACAATGAGCAGTTCTTC
CASSPGHNEQFF
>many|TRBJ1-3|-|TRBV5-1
TGCGCCAGCAGCTTGCAGGGAATGAGCGGAAACACCATATATTTT
CASSLQGMSGNTIYF
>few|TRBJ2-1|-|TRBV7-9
TGTGCCAGCAGATTAGTGAGGCTAGCGCATTACAATGAGCAGTTCTTC
CASRLVRLAHYNEQFF